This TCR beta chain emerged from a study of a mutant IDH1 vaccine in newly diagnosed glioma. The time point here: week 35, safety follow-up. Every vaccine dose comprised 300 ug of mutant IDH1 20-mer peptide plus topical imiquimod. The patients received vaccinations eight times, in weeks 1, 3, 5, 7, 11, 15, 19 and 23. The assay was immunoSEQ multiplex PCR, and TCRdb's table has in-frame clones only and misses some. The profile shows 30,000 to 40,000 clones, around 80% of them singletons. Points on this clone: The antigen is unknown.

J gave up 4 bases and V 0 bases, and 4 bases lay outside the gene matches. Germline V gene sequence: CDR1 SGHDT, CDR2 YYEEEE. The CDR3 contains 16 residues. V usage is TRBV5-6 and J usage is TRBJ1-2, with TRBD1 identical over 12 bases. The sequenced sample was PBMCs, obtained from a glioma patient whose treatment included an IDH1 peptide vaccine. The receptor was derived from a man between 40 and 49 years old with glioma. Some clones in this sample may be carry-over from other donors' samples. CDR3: CASSLGDRGRSYGYTF. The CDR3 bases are TGTGCCAGCAGCTTGGGGGACAGGGGGCGAAGCTATGGCTACACCTTC. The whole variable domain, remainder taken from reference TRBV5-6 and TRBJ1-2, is DAGVTQSPTHLIKTRGQQVTLRCSPKSGHDTVSWYQQALGQGPQFIFQYYEEEERQRGNFPDRFSGHQFPNYSSELNVNALLLGDSALYLCASSLGDRGRSYGYTFGSGTRLTVV.